Reported below is one T cell receptor beta chain. The specificity of this receptor is unknown. No base quality values were provided; no much bigger clone lies one nucleotide off. The sample belongs to a study of T cells after yellow fever vaccination (dated by TCRdb to the late 2010s). Describing the broader study: Libraries from fractions with low cell numbers were prepared with the SMART-Seq v4 Ultra Low Input RNA kit. Blood was drawn at multiple timepoints before and after primary and secondary immunization, with bulk PBMC replicates and cell subsets isolated. To follow T-cell clones before and after primary and booster YFV17D yellow fever vaccination, bulk TCR alpha and beta repertoires were sequenced over time. Two healthy male donors made up the cohort, one aged 18 to 30 years and the other aged 30 to 39 years.

Explained via the paper, the treatment or condition label denotes: live attenuated yellow fever vaccine strain. At each blood-draw timepoint, two biological replicates of bulk PBMCs were collected. A standard Ficoll-Paque protocol was used to isolate PBMCs from peripheral blood. TriZol was used to extract RNA from bulk PBMCs, CD4 and CD8 fractions, and dextramer-positive and dextramer-negative fractions. The data were produced on an Illumina NovaSeq 6000. Synthesis of TCR cDNA relied on 5'RACE template switching, a step that introduced a universal primer site along with unique molecular identifiers. cDNA synthesis was primed from both the TCR alpha and TCR beta constant segments. Library amplification involved two PCR steps, and the second step added sample barcodes and sequencing adapters. Sequencing of libraries was done on Illumina HiSeq 2500 (2x100 bp) or NovaSeq (2x150 bp). Processing in the source paper ran as follows. Reads were demultiplexed and collapsed into UMI consensus sequences with MIGEC, and V(D)J alignment was performed with MiXCR. Vaccine-responding clonotypes were defined with edgeR using replicate PBMC samples, requiring FDR below 0.01 and a log2 fold change above 5 up to day 15. CD4 or CD8 identity was assigned to each bulk clonotype according to whether the clonotype was present at higher abundance in the sequenced CD4 repertoire or the sequenced CD8 repertoire. TCRdb itself trimmed the public reads at Q25 with fastp, ran MiXCR and retained productive beta chains. Every entry covers one CDR3 protein and lists the most common genes and DNA from its rows. TCRdb's processing, not the authors', yielded these V and J calls. The sample includes a few hundred thousand distinct CDR3 sequences, with over 4% observed a single time. The top ten clones comprise under 30% of the sample.

Findings and caveats that apply to the study as a whole: Because abundant contaminating clonotypes from the bulk population could be contained in FACS-sorted repertoires, computational filtering was required. Compared with the primary T-cell response, the secondary T-cell response was weaker but faster, peaking on day 5 rather than day 15. Because only a couple of donors were included in the study, the extent to which the findings can be generalized is limited. A small share of clonotypes was detected in both CD4 and CD8 compartments, with the overlap likely arising from convergent recombination. Most clones expanded after primary vaccination (96% of CD4 and roughly 90% of CD8) were re-detected after the booster, suggesting that broad memory maintenance occurred.

Taken from cysteine to phenylalanine, the CDR3 has 14 residues. Of all the DNA, just the CDR3 is kept, 42 bases in frame from base 1. The trim is 0 bases for V and 6 bases for J, with a gap of 9 bases between the germline ends. The germline V gene encodes CDR1 SGHRS and CDR2 YFSETQ. This material consisted of PBMCs, taken 5 days after the yellow fever booster vaccination. This clonotype originated in a man aged 18 to 30 who received the YFV17D yellow fever vaccine. The chain uses TRBV5-1 and TRBJ2-2; the D region possibly corresponds to TRBD1 (5 bases align). Here is the DNA: TGCGCCAGCAGCTTGGAAGGGGTCCCCGGGGAGCTGTTTTTT. Translation gives CASSLEGVPGELFF.